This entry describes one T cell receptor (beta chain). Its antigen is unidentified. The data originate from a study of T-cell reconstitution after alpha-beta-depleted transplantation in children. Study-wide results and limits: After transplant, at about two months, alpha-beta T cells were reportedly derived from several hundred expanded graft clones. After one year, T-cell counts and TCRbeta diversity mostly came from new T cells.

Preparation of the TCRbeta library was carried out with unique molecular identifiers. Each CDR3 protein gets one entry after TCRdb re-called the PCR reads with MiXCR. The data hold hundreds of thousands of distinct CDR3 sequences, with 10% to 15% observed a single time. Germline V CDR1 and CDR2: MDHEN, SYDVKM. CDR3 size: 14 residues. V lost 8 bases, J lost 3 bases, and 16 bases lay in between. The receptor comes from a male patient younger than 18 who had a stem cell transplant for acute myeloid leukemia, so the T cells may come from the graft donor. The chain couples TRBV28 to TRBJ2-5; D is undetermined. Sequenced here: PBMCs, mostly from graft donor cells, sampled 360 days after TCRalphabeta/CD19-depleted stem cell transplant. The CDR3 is CASVDPQVKETQYF. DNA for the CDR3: TGTGCCAGCGTGGACCCTCAAGTTAAAGAGACCCAGTACTTC.